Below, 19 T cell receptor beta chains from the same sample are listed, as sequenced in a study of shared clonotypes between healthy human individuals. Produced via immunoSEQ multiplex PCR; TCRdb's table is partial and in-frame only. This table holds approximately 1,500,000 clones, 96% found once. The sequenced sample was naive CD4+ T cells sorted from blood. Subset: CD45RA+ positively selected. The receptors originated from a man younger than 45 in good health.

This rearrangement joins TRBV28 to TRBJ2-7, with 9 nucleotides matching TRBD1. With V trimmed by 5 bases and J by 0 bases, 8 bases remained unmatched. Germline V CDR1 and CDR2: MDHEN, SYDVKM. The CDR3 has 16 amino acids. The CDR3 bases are TGTGCCAGCAGTCAAACAGGGGGCACAGGCTCCTACGAGCAGTACTTC. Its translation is CASSQTGGTGSYEQYF.

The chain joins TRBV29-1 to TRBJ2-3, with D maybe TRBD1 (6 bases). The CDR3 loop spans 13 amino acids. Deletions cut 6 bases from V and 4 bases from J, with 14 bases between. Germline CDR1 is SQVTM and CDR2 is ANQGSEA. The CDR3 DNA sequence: TGCAGCGTGGGACATCTTAGCGCAGATACGCAGTATTTT. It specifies CSVGHLSADTQYF.

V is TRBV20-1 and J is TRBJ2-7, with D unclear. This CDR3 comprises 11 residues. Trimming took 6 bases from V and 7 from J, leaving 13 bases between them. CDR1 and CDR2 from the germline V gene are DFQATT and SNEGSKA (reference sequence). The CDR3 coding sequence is TGCAGTGCCCCGACCGTGGGGGAGCAGTACTTC. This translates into CSAPTVGEQYF.

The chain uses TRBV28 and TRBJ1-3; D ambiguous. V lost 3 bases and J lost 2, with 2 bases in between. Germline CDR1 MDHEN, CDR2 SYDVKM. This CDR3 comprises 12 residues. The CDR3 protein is CASSFAGNTIYF. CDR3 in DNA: TGTGCCAGCAGTTTCGCTGGAAACACCATATATTTT.

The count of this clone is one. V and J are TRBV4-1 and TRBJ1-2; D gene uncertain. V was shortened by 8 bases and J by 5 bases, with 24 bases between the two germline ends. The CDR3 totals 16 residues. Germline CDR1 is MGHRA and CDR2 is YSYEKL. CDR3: CASRITLDGLVYGYTF. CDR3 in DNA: TGCGCCAGCCGTATAACGTTGGACGGGCTAGTGTATGGCTACACCTTC.

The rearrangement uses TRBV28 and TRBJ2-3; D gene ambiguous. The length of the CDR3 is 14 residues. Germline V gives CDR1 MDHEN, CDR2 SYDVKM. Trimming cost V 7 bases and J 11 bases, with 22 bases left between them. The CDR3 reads CASIPVHRFGGQYF. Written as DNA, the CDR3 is TGTGCCAGCATCCCCGTACACAGATTTGGTGGGCAGTATTTT. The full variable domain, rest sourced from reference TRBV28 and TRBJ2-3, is DVKVTQSSRYLVKRTGEKVFLECVQDMDHENMFWYRQDPGLGLRLIYFSYDVKMKEKGDIPEGYSVSREKKERFSLILESASTNQTSMYLCASIPVHRFGGQYFGPGTRLTVL.

CDR3 nucleotide sequence: TGTGCCAGCAGTGATCATAGCGGGAGTCCCCACGAGCAGTACTTC. It encodes CASSDHSGSPHEQYF. The chain has TRBV25-1 and TRBJ2-7; TRBD2 matches 9 bases. With V trimmed by 3 bases and J by 5 bases, 8 bases remained unmatched. The CDR3 covers 15 residues. The germline CDR1 and CDR2 sequences are MGHDK and SYGVNS.

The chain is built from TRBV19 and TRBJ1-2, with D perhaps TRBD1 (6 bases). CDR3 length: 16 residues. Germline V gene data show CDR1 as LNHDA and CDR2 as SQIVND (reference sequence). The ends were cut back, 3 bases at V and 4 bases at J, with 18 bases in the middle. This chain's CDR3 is CASSIFSGAGGYGYTF. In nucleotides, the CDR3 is TGTGCCAGTAGTATCTTCTCGGGGGCCGGGGGCTATGGCTACACCTTC. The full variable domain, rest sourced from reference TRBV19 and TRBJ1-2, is DGGITQSPKYLFRKEGQNVTLSCEQNLNHDAMYWYRQDPGQGLRLIYYSQIVNDFQKGDIAEGYSVSREKKESFPLTVTSAQKNPTAFYLCASSIFSGAGGYGYTFGSGTRLTVV.

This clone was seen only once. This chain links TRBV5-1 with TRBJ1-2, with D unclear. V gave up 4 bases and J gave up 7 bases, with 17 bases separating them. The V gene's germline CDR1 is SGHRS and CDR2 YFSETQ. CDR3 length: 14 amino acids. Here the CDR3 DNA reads TGCGCCAGCAGCCAAGAGCCGATTGGGGTTGGCTACACCTTC. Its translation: CASSQEPIGVGYTF.

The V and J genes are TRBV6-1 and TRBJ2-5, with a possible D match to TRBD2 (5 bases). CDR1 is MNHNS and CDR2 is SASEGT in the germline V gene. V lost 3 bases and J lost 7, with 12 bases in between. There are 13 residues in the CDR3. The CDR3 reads CASSEDPRVTQYF. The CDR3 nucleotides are TGTGCCAGCAGTGAGGACCCGAGGGTGACCCAGTACTTC.

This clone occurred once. DNA for the CDR3: TGTGCCAGCAGGCCCGGGACAGACTACGAGCAGTACTTC. Translated: CASRPGTDYEQYF. The rearrangement links TRBV27 to TRBJ2-7; 7 bases line up with TRBD1. Germline loops: CDR1 MNHEY, CDR2 SMNVEV (reference sequence). CDR3 length: 13 amino acids. With V trimmed by 6 bases and J by 3 bases, 5 bases remained unmatched.

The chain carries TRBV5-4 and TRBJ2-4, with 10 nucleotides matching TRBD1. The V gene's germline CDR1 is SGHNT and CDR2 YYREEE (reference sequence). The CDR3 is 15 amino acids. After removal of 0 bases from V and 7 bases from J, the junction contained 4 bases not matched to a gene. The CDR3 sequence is CASSLERQGANIQYF. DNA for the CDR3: TGTGCCAGCAGCTTGGAGCGACAGGGGGCGAACATTCAGTACTTC.

CDR3 in DNA: TGTGCCAGCTCACCACCCCAGGGGACGAGGAATGAAAAACTGTTTTTT. Protein product: CASSPPQGTRNEKLFF. The V call is TRBV18, the J call TRBJ1-4; possibly TRBD1 for D (6 bases). CDR1 is KGHSH, CDR2 LQKENI, per germline. Trimming cost V 0 bases and J 5 bases, with 13 bases left between them. CDR3 length equals 16 residues.

The CDR3 protein is CASTGDNEQFF. CDR3 DNA sequence: TGTGCCAGCACAGGGGACAATGAGCAGTTCTTC. The chain employs TRBV6-6 and TRBJ2-1; D might be TRBD1 (6 bases). The CDR3 is 11 residues long. Germline CDR1 and CDR2: MNHNY and SVGAGI (reference sequence). Trimming pared 7 bases from V and 5 bases from J, leaving 6 bases between.

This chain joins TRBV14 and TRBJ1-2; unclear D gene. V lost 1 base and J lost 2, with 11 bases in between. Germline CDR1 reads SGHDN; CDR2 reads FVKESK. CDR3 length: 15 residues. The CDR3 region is CASSQGFDGNYGYTF. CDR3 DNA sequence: TGTGCCAGCAGCCAAGGATTTGACGGAAACTATGGCTACACCTTC.

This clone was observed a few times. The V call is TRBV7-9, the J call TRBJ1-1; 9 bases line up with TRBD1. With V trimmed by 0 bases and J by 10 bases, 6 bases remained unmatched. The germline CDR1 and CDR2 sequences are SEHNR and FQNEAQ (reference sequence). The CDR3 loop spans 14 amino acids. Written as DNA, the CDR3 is TGTGCCAGCAGCTTAGCGGGACAGGGCGGTGGAGCTTTCTTT. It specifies CASSLAGQGGGAFF.

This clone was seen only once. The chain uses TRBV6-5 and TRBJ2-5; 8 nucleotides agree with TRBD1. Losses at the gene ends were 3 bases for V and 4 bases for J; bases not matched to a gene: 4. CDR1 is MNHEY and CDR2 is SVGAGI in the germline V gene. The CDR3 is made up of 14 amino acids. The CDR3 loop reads CASSYIGQGETQYF. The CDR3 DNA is TGTGCCAGCAGTTATATCGGACAGGGAGAGACCCAGTACTTC.

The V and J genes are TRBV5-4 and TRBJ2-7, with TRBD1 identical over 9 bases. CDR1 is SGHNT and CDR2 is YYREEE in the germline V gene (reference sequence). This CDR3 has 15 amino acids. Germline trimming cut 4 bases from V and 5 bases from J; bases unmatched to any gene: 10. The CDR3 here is CASSEAGTGFHEQYF. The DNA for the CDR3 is TGTGCCAGCAGCGAGGCCGGGACAGGGTTCCACGAGCAGTACTTC.

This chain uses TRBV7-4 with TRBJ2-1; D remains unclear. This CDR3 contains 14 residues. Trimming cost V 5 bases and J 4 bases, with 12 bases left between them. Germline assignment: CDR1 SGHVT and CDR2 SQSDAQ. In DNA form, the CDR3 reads TGTGCCAGCAGCCCATCACTGCGATACAATGAGCAGTTCTTC. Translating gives CASSPSLRYNEQFF.